Listed below are T cell receptor beta chains from one sample, sequenced in a study of cytomegalovirus exposure and HLA in healthy donors. The table came from immunoSEQ multiplex PCR; TCRdb's copy has only in-frame clones and leaves some out. The table has 250,000 to 400,000 clones, approximately 88% seen once. Sequenced sample: PBMCs. The receptors derive from a man between 25 and 39 years old in good health and CMV-seronegative. The CDR3 runs from the conserved cysteine through the conserved F or W. The D gene is left open where the match is weak. The listing skips clone size in some rows; elsewhere it reads once, few, many or a size class.

>TRBJ1-2|TRBD1|.|TRBV2
TGTGCCAGCAGTGAACAGGGGGCTCTCTATGGCTACACCTTC
CASSEQGALYGYTF
>TRBJ1-1|.|.|TRBV9
TGTGCCAGCAGCCCCCCCGGAGGTACCACTGAAGCTTTCTTT
CASSPPGGTTEAFF
>TRBJ1-4|.|.|TRBV4-3
TGCGCCAGCAGCCAAGAGACAGGACCCGCAACTAATGAAAAACTGTTTTTT
CASSQETGPATNEKLFF
>TRBJ1-1|.|.|TRBV18
TGTGCCAGCTCACCAGTTGCTGGACAACCCATGAACACTGAAGCTTTCTTT
CASSPVAGQPMNTEAFF
>TRBJ1-2|.|.|TRBV29-1
TGCAGCGTTGCAGGAAACTATGGCTACACCTTC
CSVAGNYGYTF
>TRBJ2-1|TRBD2|.|TRBV6-4
TGTGCCAGCAGTGAAGCGGGGGGGCACAATGAGCAGTTCTTC
CASSEAGGHNEQFF
>TRBJ2-5|TRBD1|once|TRBV4-1
TGCGCCAGCAGCCAAGGACAGGGGGTTGCCCTCAACCAAGAGACCCAGTACTTC
CASSQGQGVALNQETQYF
>TRBJ1-4|.|.|TRBV6-1
TGTGCCAGCAGACTGGGGCCGTTTAATGAAAAACTGTTTTTT
CASRLGPFNEKLFF
>TRBJ1-2|.|once|TRBV18
TGTGCCAGCTCACCTCTAGACAGGCCTGACTATGGCTACACCTTC
CASSPLDRPDYGYTF
>TRBJ2-7|.|.|TRBV30
TGTGCCTGCGACAGCAGAATCTCCTACGAGCAGTACTTC
CACDSRISYEQYF
>TRBJ1-3|.|.|TRBV11-1
TGTGCCAGCAGCTTAACGGGTGATGGAAACACCATATATTTT
CASSLTGDGNTIYF
>TRBJ1-6|.|.|TRBV27
TGTGCCAGCAGTTTATCAGAGGACAGCGCATCACCCCTCCACTTT
CASSLSEDSASPLHF
>TRBJ2-7|TRBD2|.|TRBV10-3
TGTGCCATCAGGGGAGCGGGGGGCGCGTACGAGCAGTACTTC
CAIRGAGGAYEQYF
>TRBJ1-1|.|.|TRBV5-5
TGTGCCAGCAGGGGAGGAGGGATCCTTGCTTTCTTT
CASRGGGILAFF
>TRBJ1-3|.|.|TRBV2
TGTGCCAGCAGGAGATTCTTTACTGGAAACACCATATATTTT
CASRRFFTGNTIYF
>TRBJ2-6|TRBD2|.|TRBV6-4
TGTGCCAGCAGCCTAGGCGGGGGGGCTGGGGCCAACGTCCTGACTTTC
CASSLGGGAGANVLTF
>TRBJ2-7|TRBD1|.|TRBV7-2
TGTGCCAGCAGCTTAGTCGGTTTGGGACAGGCCGGGTACGAGCAGTACTTC
CASSLVGLGQAGYEQYF
>TRBJ1-2|.|.|TRBV7-9
TGTGCCAGCAGGCTCGAGGGGGTTGAAGGCTACACCTTC
CASRLEGVEGYTF
>TRBJ2-1|TRBD2|.|TRBV6-4
TGTGCCAGCAGTGTCCTAGCGGGGGGGAATGAGCAGTTCTTC
CASSVLAGGNEQFF
>TRBJ2-3|TRBD2|once|TRBV9
TGTGCCAGCAGCGTTCCCGCTAGCGGGGGGACCGATACGCAGTATTTT
CASSVPASGGTDTQYF
>TRBJ1-2|TRBD1|few|TRBV5-1
TGCGCCAGCAGCTCAAGACAGGGCGGAGGCTACACCTTC
CASSSRQGGGYTF
>TRBJ2-4|TRBD1|.|TRBV9
TGTGCCAGCAGCACAGGACAGGTTCAGTACTTC
CASSTGQVQYF
>TRBJ1-6|.|.|TRBV6-6
TGTGCCAGCAGCAGTGGACAGATCCTTAATTCACCCCTCCACTTT
CASSSGQILNSPLHF
>TRBJ2-2|.|.|TRBV18
TGTGCCAGCTCTGCCGGGACGAACACCGGGGAGCTGTTTTTT
CASSAGTNTGELFF
>TRBJ1-6|.|.|TRBV6-6
TGTGCCAGCAGCACAAATTCACCCCTCCACTTT
CASSTNSPLHF
>TRBJ2-1|TRBD2|once|TRBV2
TGTGCCAGCAGTGGGCTAGCGGGATCTTACAATGAGCAGTTCTTC
CASSGLAGSYNEQFF
>TRBJ1-3|.|once|TRBV18
TGTGCCAGCTCACCCAATTTGGACAACTCTGGAAACACCATATATTTT
CASSPNLDNSGNTIYF
>TRBJ1-4|TRBD1|.|TRBV5-4
TGTGCCAGCAGCTTGGGCCATGGACAGGGGGCGTTGGAAGAAAAACTGTTTTTT
CASSLGHGQGALEEKLFF
>TRBJ1-1|TRBD1|.|TRBV5-1
TGCGCCAGCAGCTTAGGGACAGGCCCAAACACTGAAGCTTTCTTT
CASSLGTGPNTEAFF
>TRBJ2-4|.|.|TRBV4-1
TGCGCCAGCAGCCAAGATAGAATGGTCAACCTGGGCCACATTCAGTACTTC
CASSQDRMVNLGHIQYF
>TRBJ2-5|.|once|TRBV29-1
TGCAGCGTTGCCCCGGACAGACTAATACAAGAGACCCAGTACTTC
CSVAPDRLIQETQYF
>TRBJ1-3|.|.|TRBV7-6
TGTGCCAGCAGGGCGCAGGGTACCTCTGGAAACACCATATATTTT
CASRAQGTSGNTIYF
>TRBJ1-1|TRBD1|.|TRBV11-2
TGTGCCAGCAGCCCGGACAGGACTGAAGCTTTCTTT
CASSPDRTEAFF
>TRBJ1-6|.|.|TRBV5-4
TGTGCCAGCAGCTTCTCGAGGTCCTATAATTCACCCCTCCACTTT
CASSFSRSYNSPLHF
>TRBJ1-5|TRBD1|.|TRBV5-6
TGTGCCAGCAGCCTGTCGGGACAGGGCTTCAATCAGCCCCAGCATTTT
CASSLSGQGFNQPQHF
>TRBJ2-5|TRBD2|.|TRBV5-1
TGCGCCAGCAGCTTGCCTGGACTAGCGGGGATCCAAGAGACCCAGTACTTC
CASSLPGLAGIQETQYF
>TRBJ2-1|TRBD2|.|TRBV5-1
TGCGCCAGCAGCCATAGTAGCGGGGTTAATGAGCAGTTCTTC
CASSHSSGVNEQFF
>TRBJ2-2|.|.|TRBV7-9
TGTGCCAGCATCAATTCGGGGGTAGGGGAAAACACCGGGGAGCTGTTTTTT
CASINSGVGENTGELFF
>TRBJ2-7|.|.|TRBV6-1
TGTGCCAGCAGCGACTATTTGGGGGGCTACGAGCAGTACTTC
CASSDYLGGYEQYF
>TRBJ2-1|TRBD2|.|TRBV19
TGTGCCAGTAGTTCGAAGACTAGCGGGGGGCAGAATGAGCAGTTCTTC
CASSSKTSGGQNEQFF
>TRBJ1-2|TRBD1|.|TRBV6-6
TGTGCCAGCAGTTACCCCGCCGACAGGGGAGTGAATGGCTACACCTTC
CASSYPADRGVNGYTF
>TRBJ1-1|.|.|TRBV30
TGTGCCTGGGGGTCTTGGAGGAACACTGAAGCTTTCTTT
CAWGSWRNTEAFF
>TRBJ2-2|TRBD1|.|TRBV15
TGTGCCACCAGCTTACCCTACAGGGGGCGCTTCCCCGGGGAGCTGTTTTTT
CATSLPYRGRFPGELFF
>TRBJ2-5|TRBD2|.|TRBV5-4
TGTGCCAGCAGCTTGGCCAAACTAGCGGGGGTATTAGAGACCCAGTACTTC
CASSLAKLAGVLETQYF
>TRBJ2-2|TRBD2|.|TRBV7-6
TGTGCCAGCAGCTCAGGGACTAGCGGGGACGCCGGGGAGCTGTTTTTT
CASSSGTSGDAGELFF
>TRBJ1-2|.|few|TRBV2
TGTGCCAGCACTGCAGGGGTTTATGGCTACACCTTC
CASTAGVYGYTF
>TRBJ1-5|TRBD1|.|TRBV6-4
TGTGCCAGCAGCCACAGGACAGGGGAGTACGGTCAGCCCCAGCATTTT
CASSHRTGEYGQPQHF
>TRBJ1-3|.|.|TRBV18
TGTGCCAGCTCGCACGACAGACTCTCTGGAAACACCATATATTTT
CASSHDRLSGNTIYF
>TRBJ1-3|TRBD1|.|TRBV2
TGTGCCAGCAGTCCTGGGACAGAATCTGGAAACACCATATATTTT
CASSPGTESGNTIYF
>TRBJ2-3|.|.|TRBV11-2
TGTGCCAGCAGAGGGGGGGCAGTTTCAGATACGCAGTATTTT
CASRGGAVSDTQYF
>TRBJ2-5|TRBD1|.|TRBV18
TGTGCCAGCTCACCTACAGGGGATCTTTATGTGACCCAGTACTTC
CASSPTGDLYVTQYF
>TRBJ2-3|.|.|TRBV6-5
TGTGCCAGCAGTTTGACACGGCAGGCCACAGATACGCAGTATTTT
CASSLTRQATDTQYF